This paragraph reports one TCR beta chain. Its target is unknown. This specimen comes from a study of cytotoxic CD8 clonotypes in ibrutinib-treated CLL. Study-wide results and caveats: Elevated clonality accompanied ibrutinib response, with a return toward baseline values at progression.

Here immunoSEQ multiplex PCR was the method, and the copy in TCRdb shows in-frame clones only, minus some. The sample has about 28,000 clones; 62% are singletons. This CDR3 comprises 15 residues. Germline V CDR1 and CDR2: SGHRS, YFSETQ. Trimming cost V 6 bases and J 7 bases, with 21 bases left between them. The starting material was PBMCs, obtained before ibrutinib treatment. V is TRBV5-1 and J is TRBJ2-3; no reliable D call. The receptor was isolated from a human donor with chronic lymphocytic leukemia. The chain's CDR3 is CASITRWSLTHTQYF. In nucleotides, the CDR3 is TGCGCCAGCATCACGCGCTGGAGCTTGACTCATACGCAGTATTTT.